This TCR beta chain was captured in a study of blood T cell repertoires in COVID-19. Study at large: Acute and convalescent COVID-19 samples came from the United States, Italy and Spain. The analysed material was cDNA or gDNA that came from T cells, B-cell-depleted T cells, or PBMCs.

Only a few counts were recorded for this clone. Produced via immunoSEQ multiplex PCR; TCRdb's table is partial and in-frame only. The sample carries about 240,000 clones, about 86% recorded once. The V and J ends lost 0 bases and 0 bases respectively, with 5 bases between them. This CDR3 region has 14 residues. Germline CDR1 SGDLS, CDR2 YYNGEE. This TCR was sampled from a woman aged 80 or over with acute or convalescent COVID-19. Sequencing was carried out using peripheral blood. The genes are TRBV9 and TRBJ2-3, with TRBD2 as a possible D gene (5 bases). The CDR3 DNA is TGTGCCAGCAGCGTAGCGGGGAGCACAGATACGCAGTATTTT. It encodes CASSVAGSTDTQYF.